These T cell receptor beta chains were read from a single sample in a study of blood T cell repertoires in COVID-19. Sequencing used immunoSEQ multiplex PCR; TCRdb keeps in-frame clones, though not all of them. This sample has 86,000 or so clones, with roughly 95% found just once. The sequencing sample was made of peripheral blood. The receptors shown here come from a human donor with active COVID-19. The donor label of this sample is uncertain. Each CDR3 is given with its conserved first and last residue.

V gene,CDR3 length,CDR3 protein
TRBV30,15,CAWSVRDRMNTEAFF
TRBV6-5,13,CASSKSPGYEQYF
TRBV4-1,16,CASSPLGSGGTYEQYF
TRBV5-6,17,CASSPRPGASNTGELFF
TRBV28,15,CASSYSRGGYNEQFF
TRBV5-4,15,CASSPASGGTDTQYF
TRBV28,13,CASTLGGVQPQHF
TRBV7-2,15,CASSLEQAWGNTIYF
TRBV5-1,17,CASSLGGTSGITGELFF
TRBV5-1,13,CASSPGQANEQFF
TRBV28,16,CASSTQRGRGADTQYF
TRBV5-1,16,CASRATKTGIPTEAFF
TRBV28,16,CASSSPTGTNRNTIYF
TRBV18,15,CASSPPTTTNNEQFF
TRBV7-2,15,CASSLALAVSYEQYF
TRBV27,14,CASSRSTGHYGYTF
TRBV19,12,CASSKDSNEQYF
TRBV6-6,14,CASNIGTSNTEAFF
TRBV19,15,CASSIPGQGRGEAFF
TRBV29-1,12,CSVDVRVDEQFF
TRBV11-3,17,CASSLGLAGGNTGELFF
TRBV9,13,CASSVEQGNEQFF
TRBV19,16,CASSWRGSASFYGYTF
TRBV5-1,15,CASSQAGGTNSPLHF
TRBV6-6,16,CASSYPGTGGSDTQYF
TRBV19,15,CASGDRSFSGNTIYF
TRBV18,15,CASSPKASGGNIQYF
TRBV3-1/TRBV3-2,16,CASSHDRVTSTDTQYF
TRBV19,15,CASSISGSSRETQYF
TRBV10-3,18,CAISRTSGRLSQDNEQFF
TRBV28,13,CASRRSGGIEAFF
TRBV7-6,14,CASSLGLGTDTQYF
TRBV28,15,CASSRRQGRAGELFF
TRBV11-2,15,CASSYFTRGIDEQFF
TRBV7-8,17,CASSLAGTSGVPYEQYF
TRBV4-2,18,CASSQEVGLAGGGETQYF
TRBV4-3,15,CASSQGAQGNTEAFF
TRBV19,15,CASSPRQTLGEKLFF
TRBV7-2,13,CASSVARGQPQHF
TRBV29-1,11,CSVRGGNGYTF
TRBV18,14,CASSGQRANTEAFF
TRBV19,16,CASSIDGTGTNYGYTF
TRBV6-6,14,CASSAWTGVYEQYF
TRBV7-2,15,CASSLDFFRLAEAFF
TRBV7-9,15,CASSHARPLYNEQFF
TRBV25-1,13,CASTRQGGYEQYF
TRBV9,14,CASSVRQGNSPLHF
TRBV28,14,CASSGDRDTHEQYF
TRBV5-1,14,CASSPPDPYNEQFF
TRBV15,15,CATSRPQGTNEKLFF
TRBV28,14,CASSFGAASYEQYF
TRBV6-6,18,CASSRIRDMVPKGYGYTF
TRBV19,18,CASRTEGSGDYSGNTIYF
TRBV5-5,17,CASSRNIRTGSGYEQYF
TRBV6-6,14,CASLPSGVGDTQYF
TRBV11-2,17,CASSLDRPSGGAKTQYF
TRBV6-2/TRBV6-3,11,CASSYPGSAFF
TRBV11-2,14,CASSPQHRNSPLHF
TRBV5-8,15,CASSLGTTTPDTQYF
TRBV2,17,CASMGGTGGSGANVLTF